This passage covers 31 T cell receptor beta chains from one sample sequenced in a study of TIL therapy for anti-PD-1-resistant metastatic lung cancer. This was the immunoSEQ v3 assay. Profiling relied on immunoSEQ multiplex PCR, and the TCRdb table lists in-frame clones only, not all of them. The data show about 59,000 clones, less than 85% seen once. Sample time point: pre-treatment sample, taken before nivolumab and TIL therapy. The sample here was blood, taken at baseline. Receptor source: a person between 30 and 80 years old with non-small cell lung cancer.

The CDR3 DNA reads TGTGCCAGCAGTTTTGGACAGGGGGGGAACACCGGGGAGCTGTTTTTT. Protein: CASSFGQGGNTGELFF. The chain has TRBV28 and TRBJ2-2, with 10 bases aligning to TRBD1. CDR3 length: 16 amino acids. J lost 1 base, V lost 3 bases, and 2 bases had no gene match. Germline CDR1 is MDHEN and CDR2 is SYDVKM.

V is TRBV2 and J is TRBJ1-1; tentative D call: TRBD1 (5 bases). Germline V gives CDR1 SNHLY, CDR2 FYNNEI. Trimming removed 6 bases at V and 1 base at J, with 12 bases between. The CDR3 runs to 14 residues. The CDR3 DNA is TGTGCCAGCAGGATACAGGCCCCGAACACTGAAGCTTTCTTT. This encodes CASRIQAPNTEAFF.

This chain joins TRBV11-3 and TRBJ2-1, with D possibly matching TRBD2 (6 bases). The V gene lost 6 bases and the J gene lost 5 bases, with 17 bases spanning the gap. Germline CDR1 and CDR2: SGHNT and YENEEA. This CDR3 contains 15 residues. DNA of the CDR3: TGTGCCAGCAGTCCGGACGACGGGAGACACAATGAGCAGTTCTTC. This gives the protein CASSPDDGRHNEQFF.

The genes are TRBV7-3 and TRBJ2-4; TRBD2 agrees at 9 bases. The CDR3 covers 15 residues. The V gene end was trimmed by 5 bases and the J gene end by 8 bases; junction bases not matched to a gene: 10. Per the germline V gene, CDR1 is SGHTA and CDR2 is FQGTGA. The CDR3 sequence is CASSPGTSSSHIQYF. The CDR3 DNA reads TGTGCCAGCAGCCCCGGGACTAGCTCCTCCCACATTCAGTACTTC.

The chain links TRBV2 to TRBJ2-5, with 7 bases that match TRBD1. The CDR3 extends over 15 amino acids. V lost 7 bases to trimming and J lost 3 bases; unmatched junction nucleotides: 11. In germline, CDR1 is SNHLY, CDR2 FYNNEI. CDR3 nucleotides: TGTGCCAGCATTCAAGACGACAGGGCAAAAGAGACCCAGTACTTC. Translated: CASIQDDRAKETQYF.

The CDR3 is CSVETEDRYGYTF. The CDR3 DNA reads TGCAGCGTTGAGACAGAGGACCGCTATGGCTACACCTTC. This chain uses TRBV29-1 with TRBJ1-2, with D possibly being TRBD1 (5 bases). Trimming removed 3 bases at V and 4 bases at J, with 12 bases between. The length of the CDR3 is 13 residues. Germline V gives CDR1 SQVTM, CDR2 ANQGSEA.

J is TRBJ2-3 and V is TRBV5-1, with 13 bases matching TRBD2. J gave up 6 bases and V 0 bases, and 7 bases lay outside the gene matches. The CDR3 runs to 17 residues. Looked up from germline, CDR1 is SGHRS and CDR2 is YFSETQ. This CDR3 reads CASSLGLAGGPGDTQYF. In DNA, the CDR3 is TGCGCCAGCAGCTTGGGACTAGCGGGAGGCCCCGGGGATACGCAGTATTTT.

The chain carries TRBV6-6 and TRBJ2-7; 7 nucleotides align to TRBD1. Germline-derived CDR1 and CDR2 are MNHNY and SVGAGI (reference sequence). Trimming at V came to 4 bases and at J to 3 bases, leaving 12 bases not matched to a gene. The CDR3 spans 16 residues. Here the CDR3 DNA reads TGTGCCAGCAGTTCCCCATCACAGGGGACCAACTACGAGCAGTACTTC. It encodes CASSSPSQGTNYEQYF.

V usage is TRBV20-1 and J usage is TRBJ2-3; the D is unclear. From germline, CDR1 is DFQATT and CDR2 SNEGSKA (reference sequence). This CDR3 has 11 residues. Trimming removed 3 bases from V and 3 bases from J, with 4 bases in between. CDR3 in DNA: TGCAGTGCTAGTGGGACAGATACGCAGTATTTT. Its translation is CSASGTDTQYF.

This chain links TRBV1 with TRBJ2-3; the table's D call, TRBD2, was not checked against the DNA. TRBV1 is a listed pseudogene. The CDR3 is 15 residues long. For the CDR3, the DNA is TGCACCAGCAGCCAAGTCCCTAGCGGGAGAGATACGCAGTATTTT. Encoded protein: CTSSQVPSGRDTQYF.

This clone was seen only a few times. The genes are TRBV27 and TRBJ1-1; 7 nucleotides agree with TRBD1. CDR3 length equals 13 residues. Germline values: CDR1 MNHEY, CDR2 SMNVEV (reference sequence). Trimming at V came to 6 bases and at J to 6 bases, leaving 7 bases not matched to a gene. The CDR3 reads CASRITGVPEAFF. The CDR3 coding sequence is TGTGCCAGCAGAATAACAGGGGTCCCTGAAGCTTTCTTT.

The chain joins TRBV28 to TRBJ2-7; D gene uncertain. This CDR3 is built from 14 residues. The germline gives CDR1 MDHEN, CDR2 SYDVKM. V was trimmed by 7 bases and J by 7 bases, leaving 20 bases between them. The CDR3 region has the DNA TGTGCCAGCACCCCGGGTGGTAAGAGTTGGGAGCAGTACTTC. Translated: CASTPGGKSWEQYF.

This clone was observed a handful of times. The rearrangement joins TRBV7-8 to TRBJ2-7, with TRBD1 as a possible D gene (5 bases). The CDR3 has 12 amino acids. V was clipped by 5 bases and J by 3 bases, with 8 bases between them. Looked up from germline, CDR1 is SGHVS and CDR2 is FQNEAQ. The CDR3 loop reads CASSKQDYEQYF. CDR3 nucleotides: TGTGCCAGCAGCAAACAGGACTACGAGCAGTACTTC.

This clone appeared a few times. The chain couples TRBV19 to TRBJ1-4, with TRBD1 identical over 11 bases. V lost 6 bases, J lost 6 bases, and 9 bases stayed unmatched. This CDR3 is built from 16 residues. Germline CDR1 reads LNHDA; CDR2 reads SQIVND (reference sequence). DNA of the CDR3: TGTGCCAGTAGGAGGAGGACAGGGGGCCGGGATGAAAAACTGTTTTTT. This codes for CASRRRTGGRDEKLFF.

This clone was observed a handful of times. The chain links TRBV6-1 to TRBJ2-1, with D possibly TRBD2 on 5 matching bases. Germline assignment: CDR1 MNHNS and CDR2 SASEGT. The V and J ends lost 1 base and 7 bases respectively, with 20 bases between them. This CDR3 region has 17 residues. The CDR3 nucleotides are TGTGCCAGCAGTGAAGGCTTTGGACCATTCAGGAGGAATGAGCAGTTCTTC. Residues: CASSEGFGPFRRNEQFF.

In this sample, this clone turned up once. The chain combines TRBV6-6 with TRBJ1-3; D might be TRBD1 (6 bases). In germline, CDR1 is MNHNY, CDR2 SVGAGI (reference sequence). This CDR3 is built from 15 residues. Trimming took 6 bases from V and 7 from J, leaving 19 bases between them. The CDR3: CASSQTGTHGNTIYF. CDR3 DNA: TGTGCCAGCAGCCAAACCGGGACACACGGCAACACCATATATTTT.

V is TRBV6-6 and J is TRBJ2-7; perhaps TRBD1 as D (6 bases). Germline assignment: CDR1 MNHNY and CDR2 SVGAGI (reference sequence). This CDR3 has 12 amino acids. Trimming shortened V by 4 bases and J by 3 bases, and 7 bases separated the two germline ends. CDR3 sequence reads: CASSFRGYEQYF. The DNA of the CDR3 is TGTGCCAGCAGTTTCAGGGGCTACGAGCAGTACTTC.

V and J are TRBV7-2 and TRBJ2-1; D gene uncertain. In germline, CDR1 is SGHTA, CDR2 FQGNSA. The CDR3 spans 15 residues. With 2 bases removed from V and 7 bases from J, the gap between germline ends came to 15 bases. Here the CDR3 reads CASSLQVGPWNEQFF. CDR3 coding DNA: TGTGCCAGCAGCTTACAGGTAGGTCCGTGGAATGAGCAGTTCTTC.

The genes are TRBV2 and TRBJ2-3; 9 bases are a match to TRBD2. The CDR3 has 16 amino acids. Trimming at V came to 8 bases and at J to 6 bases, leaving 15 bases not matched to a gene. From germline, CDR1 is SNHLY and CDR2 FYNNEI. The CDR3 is CASLPGPSGERDTQYF. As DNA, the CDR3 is TGTGCCAGCCTACCAGGGCCTAGCGGGGAGAGGGATACGCAGTATTTT.

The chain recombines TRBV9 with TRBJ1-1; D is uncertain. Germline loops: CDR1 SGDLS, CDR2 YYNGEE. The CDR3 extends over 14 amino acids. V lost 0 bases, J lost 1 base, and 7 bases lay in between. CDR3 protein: CASSVVGTNTEAFF. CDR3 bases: TGTGCCAGCAGCGTAGTTGGTACGAACACTGAAGCTTTCTTT. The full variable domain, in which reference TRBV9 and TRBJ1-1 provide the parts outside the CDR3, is DSGVTQTPKHLITATGQRVTLRCSPRSGDLSVYWYQQSLDQGLQFLIQYYNGEERAKGNILERFSAQQFPDLHSELNLSSLELGDSALYFCASSVVGTNTEAFFGQGTRLTVV.

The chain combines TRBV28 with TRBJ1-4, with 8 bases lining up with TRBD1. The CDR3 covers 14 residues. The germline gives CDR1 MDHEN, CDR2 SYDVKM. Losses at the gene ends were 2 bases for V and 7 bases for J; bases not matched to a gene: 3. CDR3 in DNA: TGTGCCAGCAGTTTAGGACAGGGTGTTGAAAAACTGTTTTTT. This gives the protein CASSLGQGVEKLFF.

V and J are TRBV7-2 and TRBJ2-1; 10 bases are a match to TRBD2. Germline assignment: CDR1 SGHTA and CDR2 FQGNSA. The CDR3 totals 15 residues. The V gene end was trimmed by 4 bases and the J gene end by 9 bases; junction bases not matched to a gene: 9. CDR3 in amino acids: CASSSGAGGRGEQFF. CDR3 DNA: TGTGCCAGCAGCTCAGGAGCGGGGGGGCGCGGTGAGCAGTTCTTC.

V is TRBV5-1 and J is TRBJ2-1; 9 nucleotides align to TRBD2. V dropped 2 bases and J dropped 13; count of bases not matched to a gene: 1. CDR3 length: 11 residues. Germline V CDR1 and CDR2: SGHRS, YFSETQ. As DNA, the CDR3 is TGCGCCAGCAGCTTTAGCGGGAGTCAGTTCTTC. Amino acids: CASSFSGSQFF.

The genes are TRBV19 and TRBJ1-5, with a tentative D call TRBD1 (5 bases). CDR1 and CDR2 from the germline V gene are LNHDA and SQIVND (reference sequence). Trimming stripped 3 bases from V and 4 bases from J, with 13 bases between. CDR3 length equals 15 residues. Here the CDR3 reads CASSIARDFNQPQHF. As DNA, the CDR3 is TGTGCCAGTAGTATCGCCAGGGACTTTAATCAGCCCCAGCATTTT.

The CDR3 coding sequence is TGTGCCAGCAGCTTGGGAGAGAGATGGGCTTACGAGCAGTACTTC. Its protein product is CASSLGERWAYEQYF. V and J are TRBV5-8 and TRBJ2-7; D unclear. The CDR3 consists of 15 residues. CDR1 is SGHTS, CDR2 YDEGEE, per germline. V gave up 0 bases and J gave up 4 bases, with 14 bases separating them.

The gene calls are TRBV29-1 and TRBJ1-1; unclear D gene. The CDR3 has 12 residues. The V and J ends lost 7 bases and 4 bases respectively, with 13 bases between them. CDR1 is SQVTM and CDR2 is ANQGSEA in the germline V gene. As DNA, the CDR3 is TGCAGCGGAACAGAAGTAACCACTGAAGCTTTCTTT. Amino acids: CSGTEVTTEAFF. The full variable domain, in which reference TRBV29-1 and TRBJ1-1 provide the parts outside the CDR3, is SAVISQKPSRDICQRGTSLTIQCQVDSQVTMMFWYRQQPGQSLTLIATANQGSEATYESGFVIDKFPISRPNLTFSTLTVSNMSPEDSSIYLCSGTEVTTEAFFGQGTRLTVV.

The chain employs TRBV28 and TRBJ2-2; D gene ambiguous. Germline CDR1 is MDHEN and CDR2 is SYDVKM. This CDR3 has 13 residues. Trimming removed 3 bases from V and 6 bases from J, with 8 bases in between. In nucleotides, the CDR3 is TGTGCCAGCAGTTTTAGAGGCCCCGGGGAGCTGTTTTTT. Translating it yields CASSFRGPGELFF.

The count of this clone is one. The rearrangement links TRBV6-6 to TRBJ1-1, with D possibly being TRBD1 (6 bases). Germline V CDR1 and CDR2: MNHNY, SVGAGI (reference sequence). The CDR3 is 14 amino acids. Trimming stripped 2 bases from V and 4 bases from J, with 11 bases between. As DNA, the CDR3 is TGTGCCAGCAGTTACCCACAGGGTCGCACTGAAGCTTTCTTT. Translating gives CASSYPQGRTEAFF.

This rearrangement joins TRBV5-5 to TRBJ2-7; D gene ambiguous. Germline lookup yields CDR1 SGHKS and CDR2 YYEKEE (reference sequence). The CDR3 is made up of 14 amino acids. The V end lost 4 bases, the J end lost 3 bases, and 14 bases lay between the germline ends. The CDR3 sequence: CASSRFVADYEQYF. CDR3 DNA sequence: TGTGCCAGCAGCCGGTTTGTAGCCGACTACGAGCAGTACTTC.

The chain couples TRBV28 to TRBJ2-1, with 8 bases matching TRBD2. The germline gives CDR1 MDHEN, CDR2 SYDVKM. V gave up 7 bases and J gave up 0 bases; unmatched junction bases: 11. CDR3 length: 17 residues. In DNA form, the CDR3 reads TGTGCCAGCACCAGCGGGGGCACACGGAGCTCCTACAATGAGCAGTTCTTC. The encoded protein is CASTSGGTRSSYNEQFF.

The CDR3 loop reads CASSAAGRDYEQYF. The DNA for the CDR3 is TGCGCCAGCAGTGCCGCAGGCCGAGACTACGAGCAGTACTTC. The gene calls are TRBV10-1 and TRBJ2-7; D is unresolved. Trimming stripped 4 bases from V and 3 bases from J, with 13 bases between. Germline lookup yields CDR1 WNHNN and CDR2 SYGVQD (reference sequence). The CDR3 covers 14 residues.